These 23 T cell receptor beta chains were all obtained from the same sample, sequenced in a study of vaccination and CD4 T cells after COVID-19. TCRdb ran MiXCR on the PCR reads and lists one entry per CDR3 protein. Of some 21,000 distinct CDR3 sequences in the sample, roughly 53% were seen once. The source material was CD4+ T cells from blood, sampled before SARS-CoV-2 vaccination. These TCRs come from a human donor who had recovered from COVID-19.

This clonotype occurred once. The V call is TRBV6-1, the J call TRBJ1-5; D is undetermined. Germline CDR1 is MNHNS and CDR2 is SASEGT. The CDR3 loop spans 13 amino acids. V was trimmed by 3 bases and J by 7 bases, leaving 10 bases between them. The chain's CDR3 is CASSDEGGQPQHF. The CDR3 DNA sequence: TGTGCCAGCAGTGATGAGGGAGGGCAGCCCCAGCATTTT.

As regards this clonotype: An end of the junction does not agree with germline; a read error may underlie this. The genes are TRBV7-6 and TRBJ2-2; the D gene is possibly TRBD2 (6 bases). Looked up from germline, CDR1 is SGHVS and CDR2 is FNYEAQ. The CDR3 spans 13 residues. CDR3 loop: CASSFGTTGGLFF. Here the CDR3 DNA reads TGTGCCAGCAGCTTCGGGACGACCGGGGGGCTGTTTTTT.

The chain's CDR3 is CASSKGPGNTEAFF. The CDR3, as DNA: TGTGCCAGCAGCAAAGGCCCCGGGAACACTGAAGCTTTCTTT. V gene TRBV21-1 combines with J gene TRBJ1-1; TRBD1, as called in the table, went unchecked against the DNA. TRBV21-1 is described as a pseudogene. There are 14 residues in the CDR3.

The chain recombines TRBV9 with TRBJ2-5; possibly TRBD2 for D (5 bases). The germline V gene encodes CDR1 SGDLS and CDR2 YYNGEE. V was clipped by 3 bases and J by 5 bases, with 20 bases between them. The CDR3 loop spans 16 amino acids. CDR3 region: CASSGGNPNGGETQYF. The CDR3 DNA follows: TGTGCCAGCAGCGGAGGGAACCCCAATGGCGGGGAGACCCAGTACTTC.

This clonotype was counted between two and nine times. The chain couples TRBV7-3 to TRBJ1-2; 9 bases are a match to TRBD1. The CDR3 totals 14 residues. Looked up from germline, CDR1 is SGHTA and CDR2 is FQGTGA. Trimming took 5 bases from V and 5 from J; bases not matched to a gene: 6. The CDR3 loop reads CASSETGGGYGYTF. The CDR3 DNA follows: TGTGCCAGCAGCGAAACAGGGGGCGGGTATGGCTACACCTTC.

The genes are TRBV19 and TRBJ2-3, with 7 positions matching TRBD1. V was pared by 5 bases and J by 4 bases, with 6 bases of the junction left unmatched. The V gene's germline CDR1 is LNHDA and CDR2 SQIVND (reference sequence). This CDR3 region has 14 residues. CDR3 DNA sequence: TGTGCCAGTAGTCCGGGACAGTTGTCAGATACGCAGTATTTT. Protein sequence: CASSPGQLSDTQYF.

This clonotype was seen just once. The junction differs from germline at one of its ends, possibly a read error. This chain links TRBV20-1 with TRBJ1-5, with TRBD1 identical over 7 bases. Germline V CDR1 and CDR2: DFQATT, SNEGSKA (reference sequence). CDR3 length equals 14 residues. CDR3 amino acids: CGAVQGQDNQPQHF. CDR3 nucleotide sequence: TGCGGTGCTGTACAGGGGCAGGACAATCAGCCCCAGCATTTT.

The chain is built from TRBV29-1 and TRBJ2-4; D possibly corresponds to TRBD1 (5 bases). The CDR3 length is 11 residues. V shed 4 bases and J shed 12 bases, with 13 bases lying between them. The germline gives CDR1 SQVTM, CDR2 ANQGSEA. CDR3 in amino acids: CSVGTGSNQYF. The CDR3, as DNA: TGCAGCGTTGGAACAGGATCCAATCAGTACTTC.

V is TRBV10-3 and J is TRBJ2-1; D is possibly TRBD2 (6 bases). The CDR3 has 15 amino acids. Trimming shortened V by 9 bases and J by 4 bases, and 19 bases separated the two germline ends. The germline V gene has CDR1 ENHRY and CDR2 SYGVKD. The chain's CDR3 is CAIASGTPIYNEQFF. In DNA form, the CDR3 reads TGTGCCATTGCATCCGGGACTCCAATTTACAATGAGCAGTTCTTC.

This clonotype was counted a few times. The chain combines TRBV6-1 with TRBJ2-7; TRBD2 might be the D (5 bases). Trimming pared 6 bases from V and 2 bases from J, leaving 11 bases between. This CDR3 is 13 amino acids long. In germline, CDR1 is MNHNS, CDR2 SASEGT. CDR3 amino acids: CASSRGSTYEQYF. For the CDR3, the DNA is TGTGCCAGCAGCCGGGGATCCACCTACGAGCAGTACTTC.

In DNA, the CDR3 is TGTGCCAGCAGCTTCAGACAGCGACTTAGCACAGATACGCAGTATTTT. This encodes CASSFRQRLSTDTQYF. The chain is built from TRBV5-4 and TRBJ2-3; perhaps TRBD1 as D (5 bases). Germline CDR1 and CDR2: SGHNT and YYREEE (reference sequence). The germline V and J ends were trimmed by 2 bases and 0 bases, with 13 bases remaining between them. This CDR3 has 16 residues.

This rearrangement joins TRBV21-1 to TRBJ1-5; whether TRBD1, the table's D call, matches the DNA was not checked. TRBV21-1 is designated a pseudogene. The CDR3 spans 16 residues. This CDR3 reads CASSLYYRDRNQPQHF. CDR3 in DNA: TGTGCCAGCAGCCTTTATTACCGGGACAGAAATCAGCCCCAGCATTTT.

The chain employs TRBV19 and TRBJ1-5; tentative D call: TRBD1 (5 bases). The CDR3 consists of 15 residues. V lost 3 bases, J lost 6 bases, and 15 bases lay in between. The germline gives CDR1 LNHDA, CDR2 SQIVND (reference sequence). The CDR3 nucleotides are TGTGCCAGTAGTATCCAAGCAGGGTGGGGTCAGCCCCAGCATTTT. It encodes CASSIQAGWGQPQHF.

The rearrangement joins TRBV19 to TRBJ1-1; the D is unclear. CDR1 and CDR2 (germline): LNHDA, SQIVND (reference sequence). The CDR3 has 14 amino acids. Trimming removed 3 bases from V and 0 bases from J, with 8 bases in between. The CDR3 region has the DNA TGTGCCAGTAGTATTCGGCCTATGAACACTGAAGCTTTCTTT. It codes for CASSIRPMNTEAFF. The full variable domain, completed using reference TRBV19 and TRBJ1-1, is DGGITQSPKYLFRKEGQNVTLSCEQNLNHDAMYWYRQDPGQGLRLIYYSQIVNDFQKGDIAEGYSVSREKKESFPLTVTSAQKNPTAFYLCASSIRPMNTEAFFGQGTRLTVV.

This chain uses TRBV7-2 with TRBJ2-7, with 10 nucleotides matching TRBD2. CDR1 is SGHTA and CDR2 is FQGNSA in the germline V gene. The V segment lost 3 bases and the J segment 2 bases; nucleotides outside the gene matches: 13. There are 18 residues in the CDR3. The CDR3 region is CASSLAAGSTSGAYEQYF. CDR3 nucleotides: TGTGCCAGCAGCTTGGCGGCAGGGTCTACTAGCGGGGCCTACGAGCAGTACTTC.

V usage is TRBV7-9 and J usage is TRBJ1-2; a weak D match, TRBD1 (6 bases). Germline CDR1 SEHNR, CDR2 FQNEAQ (reference sequence). V was clipped by 5 bases and J by 8 bases, with 18 bases between them. This CDR3 has 14 residues. CDR3 nucleotides: TGTGCCAGCAGCCCCCAAACAGGGTTCGGAGGCTACACCTTC. Its translation: CASSPQTGFGGYTF.

This chain uses TRBV7-8 with TRBJ2-7; 13 bases are a match to TRBD2. V lost 1 base and J lost 0; bases outside the gene matches: 9. This CDR3 contains 19 residues. The germline CDR1 and CDR2 sequences are SGHVS and FQNEAQ. The CDR3 region is CASSLDAVWTSGSSYEQYF. As DNA, the CDR3 is TGTGCCAGCAGCTTAGACGCGGTCTGGACTAGCGGGAGCTCCTACGAGCAGTACTTC.

This clonotype was detected a few times. The CDR3 protein is CASSFRGRNYGYTF. The CDR3 nucleotides read TGTGCCAGCAGCTTTAGAGGACGGAACTATGGCTACACCTTC. The V call is TRBV7-9, the J call TRBJ1-2; no clear D. The CDR3 contains 14 residues. Germline CDR1 and CDR2: SEHNR and FQNEAQ (reference sequence). V was cut by 3 bases and J by 2 bases, with 10 bases left in between.

This clonotype has a handful of counts. This rearrangement joins TRBV10-1 to TRBJ2-2, with no clear D. The V end lost 0 bases, the J end lost 6 bases, and 5 bases lay between the germline ends. This CDR3 has 13 residues. CDR1 is WNHNN, CDR2 SYGVQD, per germline (reference sequence). The CDR3: CASSESGAGELFF. The DNA of the CDR3 is TGCGCCAGCAGTGAGTCGGGCGCCGGGGAGCTGTTTTTT.

The chain combines TRBV6-1 with TRBJ2-2, with D possibly TRBD1 on 6 matching bases. The CDR3 runs to 15 residues. CDR1 and CDR2 from the germline V gene are MNHNS and SASEGT. Trimming pared 6 bases from V and 3 bases from J, leaving 14 bases between. CDR3 sequence (DNA): TGTGCCAGCAGAGAGGACAGCCTATACACCGGGGAGCTGTTTTTT. Protein: CASREDSLYTGELFF.

The V call is TRBV15, the J call TRBJ2-3, with TRBD1 identical over 12 bases. V lost 4 bases to trimming and J lost 4 bases; unmatched junction nucleotides: 6. Germline-derived CDR1 and CDR2 are LNHNV and YYDKDF (reference sequence). The CDR3 has 16 amino acids. The chain's CDR3 is CATSTMGQGAADTQYF. CDR3 DNA sequence: TGTGCCACCAGCACCATGGGACAGGGGGCGGCAGATACGCAGTATTTT. The variable domain in full, completed from reference TRBV15 and TRBJ2-3, reads DAMVIQNPRYQVTQFGKPVTLSCSQTLNHNVMYWYQQKSSQAPKLLFHYYDKDFNNEADTPDNFQSRRPNTSFCFLDIRSPGLGDTAMYLCATSTMGQGAADTQYFGPGTRLTVL.

The J gene is TRBJ1-5, the V gene TRBV2; TRBD1 might be the D (6 bases). Germline CDR1 reads SNHLY; CDR2 reads FYNNEI. Trimming removed 6 bases at V and 9 bases at J, with 18 bases between. The CDR3 length is 14 residues. The CDR3 bases are TGTGCCAGCAGAGGAGCCTCGGGGGCGCTGCCCCAGCATTTT. This sequence encodes CASRGASGALPQHF.

The rearrangement joins TRBV7-2 to TRBJ2-5; a weak D match, TRBD1 (5 bases). This CDR3 is 17 amino acids long. CDR1 and CDR2 from the germline V gene are SGHTA and FQGNSA. The ends were cut back, 5 bases at V and 2 bases at J, with 21 bases in the middle. CDR3 protein: CASSRRGFGRKQETQYF. In nucleotides, the CDR3 is TGTGCCAGCAGCCGAAGGGGTTTTGGGCGGAAACAAGAGACCCAGTACTTC.